Presented here are 14 T cell receptor beta chains from one specimen sequenced in a study of cytomegalovirus exposure and HLA in healthy donors. Primers included in the PCR were 60 Vbeta and 13 Jbeta primers. Clones were read by immunoSEQ multiplex PCR, and TCRdb kept only the in-frame ones, dropping some. The sample lists approximately 160,000 clones, 60% to 80% occurring once. Source material: PBMCs. These receptors all come from a woman in her 50s in good health and CMV-seropositive.

The rearrangement joins TRBV21-1 to TRBJ2-5; the table's D call TRBD1 went unverified against the DNA. TRBV21-1 is termed a pseudogene. The length of the CDR3 is 17 residues. The CDR3 reads CASSKGGDRVGQETQYF. The CDR3 region has the DNA TGTGCCAGCAGCAAGGGGGGGGACAGGGTTGGGCAAGAGACCCAGTACTTC.

The chain links TRBV5-1 to TRBJ2-7; D possibly corresponds to TRBD1 (5 bases). Germline-derived CDR1 and CDR2 are SGHRS and YFSETQ. CDR3 length: 16 amino acids. Trimming took off 3 bases at V and 4 bases at J, with 20 bases between the two ends. CDR3 residues: CASSSGSRTLSYEQYF. The CDR3 nucleotides are TGCGCCAGCAGCTCTGGGTCCCGGACACTCTCTTACGAGCAGTACTTC.

In this sample, this clone turned up a few times. The CDR3 nucleotides are TGCAGCGTAACAGGGACGGTTTCGAGCTCCTACAATGAGCAGTTCTTC. Translated: CSVTGTVSSSYNEQFF. The chain is built from TRBV29-1 and TRBJ2-1; weak D call: TRBD1 (6 bases). In germline, CDR1 is SQVTM, CDR2 ANQGSEA. The ends were cut back, 6 bases at V and 0 bases at J, with 18 bases in the middle. The CDR3 contains 16 residues.

The chain has TRBV7-3 and TRBJ2-3, with D possibly being TRBD1 (5 bases). The V end lost 5 bases, the J end lost 7 bases, and 13 bases lay between the germline ends. The CDR3 has 13 amino acids. Germline CDR1 and CDR2: SGHTA and FQGTGA. CDR3 residues: CASSGDSSHTQYF. The CDR3 DNA reads as TGTGCCAGCAGCGGAGACAGTTCCCATACGCAGTATTTT.

The chain has TRBV7-9 and TRBJ1-4; 8 nucleotides match TRBD1. The CDR3 extends over 15 amino acids. The germline CDR1 and CDR2 sequences are SEHNR and FQNEAQ (reference sequence). J gave up 8 bases and V 6 bases, and 11 bases lay outside the gene matches. The CDR3 spells CASSLRTGLREKLFF. The DNA for the CDR3 is TGTGCCAGCAGTCTTAGGACAGGGCTTCGGGAAAAACTGTTTTTT.

The chain has TRBV30 and TRBJ2-7; D call uncertain. CDR1 is GTSNPN and CDR2 is SVGIG in the germline V gene (reference sequence). The CDR3 sequence is 12 residues long. V lost 2 bases to trimming and J lost 6 bases, with 11 bases between them. The CDR3 reads CAWSLAPSEQYF. The DNA of the CDR3 is TGTGCCTGGAGTCTGGCCCCTTCCGAGCAGTACTTC.

In DNA, the CDR3 is TGTGCCAGCTCACCATCCCGGACACAGTACCAAGAGACCCAGTACTTC. It specifies CASSPSRTQYQETQYF. V gene TRBV18 combines with J gene TRBJ2-5, with a tentative D call TRBD1 (5 bases). Germline V gene data show CDR1 as KGHSH and CDR2 as LQKENI. V dropped 2 bases and J dropped 0 bases, with 13 bases sitting between them. The CDR3 is 16 residues long.

This clone appeared once. The genes are TRBV5-4 and TRBJ2-3, with a possible D match to TRBD2 (6 bases). V dropped 4 bases and J dropped 2 bases, with 14 bases sitting between them. In germline, CDR1 is SGHNT, CDR2 YYREEE (reference sequence). CDR3 length equals 15 residues. The CDR3 DNA follows: TGTGCCAGCAGCCAAAGGGGCGGGGACACAGATACGCAGTATTTT. Protein: CASSQRGGDTDTQYF.

The J gene is TRBJ2-5, the V gene TRBV5-1; 8 nucleotides match TRBD2. CDR1 is SGHRS and CDR2 is YFSETQ in the germline V gene. The CDR3 covers 14 residues. The V and J ends lost 1 base and 5 bases, in that order; junction bases with no gene match: 4. The CDR3 loop reads CASSLTGGSETQYF. The CDR3 coding sequence is TGCGCCAGCAGCTTGACGGGGGGGTCTGAGACCCAGTACTTC.

The chain employs TRBV7-6 and TRBJ2-5, with 9 positions matching TRBD2. V was clipped by 5 bases and J by 7 bases; unmatched bases: 8. This CDR3 has 14 residues. Germline V gene sequence: CDR1 SGHVS, CDR2 FNYEAQ. This CDR3 is CASSLSSAGGTQYF. CDR3 nucleotide sequence: TGTGCCAGCAGCCTCTCTTCAGCGGGGGGGACCCAGTACTTC.

This chain joins TRBV2 and TRBJ1-3, with 8 positions matching TRBD1. The CDR3 runs to 14 residues. From germline, CDR1 is SNHLY and CDR2 FYNNEI. Unmatched junction bases numbered 7, after V lost 2 bases and J lost 10 bases. DNA for the CDR3: TGTGCCAGCAGTGAACTACAGGGGGTAGGAACCATATATTTT. It yields the protein CASSELQGVGTIYF.

The rearrangement joins TRBV19 to TRBJ1-6; no clear D. The germline gives CDR1 LNHDA, CDR2 SQIVND (reference sequence). Trimming left V 7 bases short and J 10 bases short, with 14 bases between. CDR3 length equals 13 residues. In DNA, the CDR3 is TGTGCCAGTACCGCTTCGGTGGGCTCACCCCTCCACTTT. It translates to CASTASVGSPLHF.

Worth noting for this clone: A junction boundary mismatches the germline segment, possibly from a read error. The chain combines TRBV7-9 with TRBJ1-2, with D unclear. CDR1 and CDR2 from the germline V gene are SEHNR and FQNEAQ (reference sequence). The CDR3 spans 17 residues. DNA of the CDR3: TGTTCCAGCAGCTTAACTTATGGGCAGCCATTACCCTATGGCTACACCTTC. This encodes CSSSLTYGQPLPYGYTF.

This clone was found a few times. This chain joins TRBV30 and TRBJ1-1; D unresolved. Germline loops: CDR1 GTSNPN, CDR2 SVGIG (reference sequence). This CDR3 region has 13 residues. The germline V and J ends were trimmed by 4 bases and 2 bases, with 11 bases remaining between them. The CDR3 loop reads CAWTRQLNTEAFF. The CDR3 DNA follows: TGTGCCTGGACGCGGCAGCTTAACACTGAAGCTTTCTTT.